This is a list of T cell receptor beta chains from one sample in a study of CD8 T cells in ankylosing spondylitis. TCRdb re-analysed the 5' RACE reads in MiXCR, keeping a single row per CDR3 protein. Seen here are nearly 250,000 distinct CDR3 sequences, around 32% observed once, and the top ten hold 4% to 5%. Sequencing used blood, either unsorted or a sorted T cell fraction (not recorded which). The receptors were sampled from a male donor with ankylosing spondylitis or in good health (not recorded which). CDR3s include the opening cysteine and the closing phenylalanine or tryptophan. D genes are given only for firm matches. Not all rows give a size; the values are once, few, many and, for expanded clones, a class.

V gene	J gene	clone size	D gene	CDR3 DNA	CDR3 protein
TRBV4-1	TRBJ2-1	.	TRBD2	TGCGCCAGCAGCCAAGTACTAGCGGGGGACAATGAGCAGTTCTTC	CASSQVLAGDNEQFF
TRBV5-1	TRBJ2-7	.	.	TGCGCCAGCAGCTTGGCTCCGGAAAGCTCCTACGAGCAGTACTTC	CASSLAPESSYEQYF
TRBV12-3/TRBV12-4	TRBJ2-7	.	.	TGTGCCAGCAGTCCTAGACTCCGGGCGGACTCCTACGAGCAGTACTTC	CASSPRLRADSYEQYF
TRBV11-3	TRBJ2-3	.	TRBD2	TGTGCCAGCAGCCCACTAGCGGGGGGCACAGATACGCAGTATTTT	CASSPLAGGTDTQYF
TRBV12-3/TRBV12-4	TRBJ1-2	once	.	TGTGCCAGCAGTTTCGGTCTCAGGGACTATGGCTACACCTTC	CASSFGLRDYGYTF
TRBV15	TRBJ2-3	.	TRBD2	TGTGCCACCAGCAAGACTAGCGGGGACCAGTATTTT	CATSKTSGDQYF
TRBV20-1	TRBJ2-3	.	.	TGCAGTGCTAGAGGCCACCCCCCGGGCAGGGAGCGGGATACGCAGTATTTT	CSARGHPPGRERDTQYF
TRBV7-6	TRBJ2-2	.	.	TGTGCCAGCAGCTTAGGTCGGGACACCGGGGAGCTGTTTTTT	CASSLGRDTGELFF
TRBV5-6	TRBJ2-1	.	TRBD2	TGTGCCAGCAGCAAGCCGGGACTAGCTAACAATGAGCAGTTCTTC	CASSKPGLANNEQFF
TRBV6-6	TRBJ2-5	few	.	TGTGCCAGCAGTTACTCGGACCAGACCCAGTACTTC	CASSYSDQTQYF
TRBV10-3	TRBJ2-1	.	.	TGTGCCATCAGCACCCGGGACTCCTCCAATGAGCAGTTCTTC	CAISTRDSSNEQFF
TRBV5-5	TRBJ1-5	.	.	TGTGCCAGCAGCTTGGGGGGGCTGAAGCCCCAGCATTTT	CASSLGGLKPQHF
TRBV5-1	TRBJ2-5	few	TRBD2	TGCGCCAGCAGTAGCGGGCCCGAAGAGACCCAGTACTTC	CASSSGPEETQYF
TRBV2	TRBJ1-5	few	.	TGTGCCAGCAGTGAAGGGCAGATGGGTCAGCCCCAGCATTTT	CASSEGQMGQPQHF
TRBV7-9	TRBJ2-1	.	TRBD2	TGTGCCAGCAGCTTTAAGCGGGGGGTCTCCTACGACAATGAGCAGTTCTTC	CASSFKRGVSYDNEQFF
TRBV12-3/TRBV12-4	TRBJ2-5	.	.	TGTGCCAGCATGGGGCACTCCCAAGAGACCCAGTACTTC	CASMGHSQETQYF
TRBV6-5	TRBJ2-7	few	TRBD1	TGTGCCAGCAGTTACGACAGGGGTGGCTACGAGCAGTACTTC	CASSYDRGGYEQYF
TRBV20-1	TRBJ2-5	.	.	TGCAGTGCTAGAGATTATCTGGGACAAGAGACCCAGTACTTC	CSARDYLGQETQYF
TRBV6-4	TRBJ2-1	many	TRBD2	TGTGCCAGCTCTCCTAGCGGGGGGGCTATCGATGAGCAGTTCTTC	CASSPSGGAIDEQFF
TRBV20-1	TRBJ2-7	.	TRBD2	TGCAGTGCTAGAGATCGTCAACTAGCGGGGACGGGTGAGCAGTACTTC	CSARDRQLAGTGEQYF
TRBV24-1	TRBJ2-5	.	.	TGTGCCACCAGTGACCCTTTGGAGACCCAGTACTTC	CATSDPLETQYF
TRBV3-1	TRBJ2-3	.	.	TGTGCCAGCAGCCAAGGGGGGTCCACCGGAGATACGCAGTATTTT	CASSQGGSTGDTQYF
TRBV12-3/TRBV12-4	TRBJ2-3	.	TRBD1	TGTGCCAGCAGTCTGGTATCGCCGGGACAGAGCACAGATACGCAGTATTTT	CASSLVSPGQSTDTQYF
TRBV7-2	TRBJ2-3	.	TRBD1	TGTGCCAGCACCCACAAAGGACAGGGGGGAGATACGCAGTATTTT	CASTHKGQGGDTQYF
TRBV10-3	TRBJ2-3	few	TRBD1	TGTGCCATCAGGGGACAGGGGGATGGCGCAGATACGCAGTATTTT	CAIRGQGDGADTQYF
TRBV12-3/TRBV12-4	TRBJ2-3	few	.	TGTGCCAGCAGTTCTTACCCGTCAGATACGCAGTATTTT	CASSSYPSDTQYF
TRBV6-1	TRBJ2-2	many	TRBD1	TGTGCCAGCAGTGACACAGGGGTATGGACCGGGGAGCTGTTTTTT	CASSDTGVWTGELFF
TRBV29-1	TRBJ2-1	once	.	TGCAGCGCTGACCCCCCTGATCGCTACAATGAGCAGTTCTTC	CSADPPDRYNEQFF
TRBV12-3/TRBV12-4	TRBJ1-5	.	.	TGTGCCAGCAGCTGGCAGGGGTTCCGCAATCAGCCCCAGCATTTT	CASSWQGFRNQPQHF
TRBV20-1	TRBJ2-7	many	TRBD2	TGCAGTGCTAGAGATATAGCGGGGACGACCTACGAGCAGTACTTC	CSARDIAGTTYEQYF
TRBV6-4	TRBJ2-3	.	.	TGTGCCAGCAGTGACGAACCTTCAGGGGCGCAGTATTTT	CASSDEPSGAQYF
TRBV5-1	TRBJ2-1	few	TRBD1	TGCGCCAGCAGCCCCGGACAGGGCCGCGTTACCTACAATGAGCAGTTCTTC	CASSPGQGRVTYNEQFF
TRBV20-1	TRBJ1-2	.	.	TGCAGTGCTAGAGACCCCACCCCAGGCTACACCTTC	CSARDPTPGYTF
TRBV29-1	TRBJ2-3	many	.	TGCAGCGGGTCCCGGGCTATAACCCCCACAGATACGCAGTATTTT	CSGSRAITPTDTQYF
TRBV5-5	TRBJ2-6	.	.	TGTGCCAGCAGCTTGTGGGGTGCCGGGGCCAACGTCCTGACTTTC	CASSLWGAGANVLTF
TRBV20-1	TRBJ2-3	.	.	TGCAGTGCTAGAGACAGGCGTTTAGTCACAGATACGCAGTATTTT	CSARDRRLVTDTQYF
TRBV7-9	TRBJ1-1	.	.	TGTGCCAGCACCTGGGAGGAGAACACTGAAGCTTTCTTT	CASTWEENTEAFF
TRBV15	TRBJ2-3	few	TRBD1	TGTGCCACCAGCTTAGACAGGGCAGATACGCAGTATTTT	CATSLDRADTQYF
TRBV7-9	TRBJ2-5	many	.	TGTGCCAGCAGCTTATTCGATGGCAGGGACAAAGAGACCCAGTACTTC	CASSLFDGRDKETQYF
TRBV6-5	TRBJ2-3	few	TRBD2	TGTGCCAGCAGTTCGACTAGCGGGGGAGCAGATACGCAGTATTTT	CASSSTSGGADTQYF
TRBV28	TRBJ2-7	.	.	TGTGCCAGCTTAGCTCAAGGTGGGACGTCCGACGAGCAGTACTTC	CASLAQGGTSDEQYF
TRBV5-5	TRBJ1-5	.	.	TGTGCCAGCAGCAGAGGAGGGGGGGCTAGCAATCAGCCCCAGCATTTT	CASSRGGGASNQPQHF
TRBV20-1	TRBJ2-3	few	TRBD1	TGCAGTGCGGACAGGAGCACAGATACGCAGTATTTT	CSADRSTDTQYF
TRBV29-1	TRBJ2-2	many	.	TGCAGCGTTGCTCGGACCGCCGCGAACACCGGGGAGCTGTTTTTT	CSVARTAANTGELFF
TRBV20-1	TRBJ2-4	.	.	TGCAGTGCTAGCCCCCTAGGAAACATTCAGTACTTC	CSASPLGNIQYF
TRBV7-2	TRBJ2-1	few	.	TGTGCCAGCAGCTTAGTGGGGTCAGGGAACAATGAGCAGTTCTTC	CASSLVGSGNNEQFF
TRBV6-5	TRBJ1-5	few	TRBD1	TGTGCCAGCAGTTTTACTACCCAGGACAGGGAGTCTCAGCCCCAGCATTTT	CASSFTTQDRESQPQHF
TRBV20-1	TRBJ2-1	.	.	TGCAGTGCTAGAGACCAGGGGGGGGCCTTTTGGAATGAGCAGTTCTTC	CSARDQGGAFWNEQFF
TRBV7-2	TRBJ2-7	once	TRBD1	TGTGCCAGCAGGGGGACAGATCGCTACGAGCAGTACTTC	CASRGTDRYEQYF
TRBV20-1	TRBJ2-7	few	TRBD2	TGCAGTGCTAGAAGCCTAGCGGGGTCCTACGAGCAGTACTTC	CSARSLAGSYEQYF
TRBV5-6	TRBJ2-3	few	TRBD2	TGTGCCAGCAGCCTTCATACTAGCGGGGGTGCCACAACGCAGTATTTT	CASSLHTSGGATTQYF
TRBV20-1	TRBJ2-3	few	TRBD1	TGCAGTGCTACTCAGGGGGCCCCAGATACGCAGTATTTT	CSATQGAPDTQYF
TRBV12-3/TRBV12-4	TRBJ2-5	.	.	TGTGCCAGCAGTTTTGGGTCTCTTTGGTGGCAAGAGACCCAGTACTTC	CASSFGSLWWQETQYF
TRBV10-3	TRBJ2-5	few	TRBD1	TGTGCCACCTTGACAGGGCTGGATGAGGAGACCCAGTACTTC	CATLTGLDEETQYF
TRBV20-1	TRBJ2-4	.	.	TGCAGTGCAATCGGGACGTGGGACATTCAGTACTTC	CSAIGTWDIQYF
TRBV5-1	TRBJ1-1	.	.	TGCGCCAGCAGCCCAAGTGGGACTTTCACTGAAGCTTTCTTT	CASSPSGTFTEAFF
TRBV27	TRBJ2-5	.	TRBD2	TGTGCCAGCAGTTCTTCCCCCCGAGCGGGGAGAGAGACCCAGTACTTC	CASSSSPRAGRETQYF
TRBV12-3/TRBV12-4	TRBJ2-1	.	TRBD1	TGTGCCAGCAGGCAAGGACAGGGCACCTACAATGAGCAGTTCTTC	CASRQGQGTYNEQFF
TRBV5-1	TRBJ1-5	.	.	TGCGCCAGCAGCTTCGGGCCCCATCAGCCCCAGCATTTT	CASSFGPHQPQHF